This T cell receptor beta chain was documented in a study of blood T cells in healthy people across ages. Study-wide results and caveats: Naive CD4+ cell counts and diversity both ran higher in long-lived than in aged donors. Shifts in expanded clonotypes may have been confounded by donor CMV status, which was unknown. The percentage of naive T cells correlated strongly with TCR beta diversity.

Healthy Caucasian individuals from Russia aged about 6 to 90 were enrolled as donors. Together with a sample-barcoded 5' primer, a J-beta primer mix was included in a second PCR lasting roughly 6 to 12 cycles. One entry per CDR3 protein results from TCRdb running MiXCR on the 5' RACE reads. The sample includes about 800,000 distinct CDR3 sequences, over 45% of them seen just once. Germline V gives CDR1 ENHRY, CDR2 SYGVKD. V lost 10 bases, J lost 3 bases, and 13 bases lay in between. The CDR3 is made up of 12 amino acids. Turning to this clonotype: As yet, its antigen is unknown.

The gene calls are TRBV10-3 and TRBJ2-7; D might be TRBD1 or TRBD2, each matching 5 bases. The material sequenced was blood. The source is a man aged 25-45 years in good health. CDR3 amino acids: CATRDESYEQYF. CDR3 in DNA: TGTGCCACCCGGGACGAGAGCTACGAGCAGTACTTC.